This record concerns one TCR beta chain sequence. The antigen remains undetermined. Amplification targeted the TCR beta CDR3 regions, with RNA transcripts as the source material. The library came from an HTBI-primed first-round RT-PCR and a second-round multiplex PCR. TCRdb reprocessed the multiplex PCR reads with MiXCR, giving one entry per CDR3 protein. The data contain about 1.2 million distinct CDR3 sequences, roughly two fifths of them singletons. The junction had 10 bases not matched to a gene; V was cut back by 5 bases and J by 4 bases. CDR3 size: 18 residues. The sample comes from a study of Graves' ophthalmopathy and Graves' hyperthyroidism. Study details: The stable label applied to hyperthyroidism with no ophthalmopathy within 18 months of follow-up.

The study, taken as a whole, reports: Separation of ophthalmopathy from stable hyperthyroidism was achieved by a 13-signature model, at roughly 88% sensitivity and about 81% specificity.

The receptor's source is an adult man with Graves' hyperthyroidism. Sequencing was carried out using peripheral blood or thyroid tissue (not recorded which). This rearrangement joins TRBV12-3 or TRBV12-4 to TRBJ2-2; 13 bases agree with TRBD2. The CDR3 region has the DNA TGTGCCAGCAGTCAGGGACTAGCGGGAACCCTTACCACCGGGGAGCTGTTTTTT. As protein: CASSQGLAGTLTTGELFF.